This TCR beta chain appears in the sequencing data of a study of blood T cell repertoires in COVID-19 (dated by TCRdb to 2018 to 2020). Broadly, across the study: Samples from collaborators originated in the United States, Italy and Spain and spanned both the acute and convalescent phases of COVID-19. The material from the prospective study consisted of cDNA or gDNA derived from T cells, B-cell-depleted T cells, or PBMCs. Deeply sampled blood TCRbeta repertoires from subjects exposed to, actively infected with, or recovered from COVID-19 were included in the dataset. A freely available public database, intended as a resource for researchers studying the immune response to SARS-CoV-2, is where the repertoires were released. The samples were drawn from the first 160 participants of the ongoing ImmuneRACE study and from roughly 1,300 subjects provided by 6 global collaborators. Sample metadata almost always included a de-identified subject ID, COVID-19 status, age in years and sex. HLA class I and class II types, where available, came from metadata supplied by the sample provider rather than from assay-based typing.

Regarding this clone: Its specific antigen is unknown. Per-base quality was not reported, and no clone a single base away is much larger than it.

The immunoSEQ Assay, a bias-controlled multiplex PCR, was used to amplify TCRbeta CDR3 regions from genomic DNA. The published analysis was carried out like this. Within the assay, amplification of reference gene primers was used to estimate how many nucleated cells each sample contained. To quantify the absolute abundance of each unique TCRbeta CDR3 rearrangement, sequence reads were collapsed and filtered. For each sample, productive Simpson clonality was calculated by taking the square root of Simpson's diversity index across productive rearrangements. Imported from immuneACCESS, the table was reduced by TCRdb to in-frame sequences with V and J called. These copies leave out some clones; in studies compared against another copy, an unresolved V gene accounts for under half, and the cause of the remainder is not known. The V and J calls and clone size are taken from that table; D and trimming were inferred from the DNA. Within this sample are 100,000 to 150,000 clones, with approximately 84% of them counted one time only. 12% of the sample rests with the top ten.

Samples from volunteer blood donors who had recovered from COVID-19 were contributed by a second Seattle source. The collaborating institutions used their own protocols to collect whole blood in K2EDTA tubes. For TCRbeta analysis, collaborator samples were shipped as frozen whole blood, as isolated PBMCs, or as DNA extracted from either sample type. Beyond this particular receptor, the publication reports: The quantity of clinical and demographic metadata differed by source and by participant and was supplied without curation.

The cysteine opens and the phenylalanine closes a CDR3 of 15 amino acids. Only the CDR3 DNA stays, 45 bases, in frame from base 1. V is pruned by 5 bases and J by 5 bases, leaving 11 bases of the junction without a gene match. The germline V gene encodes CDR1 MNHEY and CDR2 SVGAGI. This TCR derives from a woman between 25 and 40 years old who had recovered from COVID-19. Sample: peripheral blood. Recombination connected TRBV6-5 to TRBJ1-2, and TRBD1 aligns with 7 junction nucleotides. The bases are TGTGCCAGCAGTCCCCAGGGGGGTAATGCATATGGCTACACCTTC. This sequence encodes CASSPQGGNAYGYTF.